This TCR beta chain is drawn from a study of cytomegalovirus exposure and HLA in healthy donors. The study's findings and limits: The study reported that TCR beta sequences accurately predicted HLA-A and HLA-B alleles in most subjects. Reported results showed that the classifier diagnosed cytomegalovirus status with high specificity and sensitivity. The authors enumerated around 150 TCR beta chains as linked to cytomegalovirus.

PCR was performed using 60 Vbeta and 13 Jbeta primers. Assay used: immunoSEQ multiplex PCR; TCRdb lists only in-frame clones, some missing. The top ten clones hold around 6% of a sample with around 190,000 clones, around three quarters of them seen once. As regards this clone: Its antigen is unidentified.

V lost 2 bases and J lost 9, with 7 bases in between. Germline V gene sequence: CDR1 MNHEY, CDR2 SVGAGI. The CDR3 extends over 11 amino acids. The chain joins TRBV6-5 to TRBJ1-1; unclear D gene. Sequencing was performed on PBMCs. The sequence came from a man in his forties in good health and CMV-seronegative. CDR3 sequence (DNA): TGTGCCAGCAGTTACAACGGTAAAGCTTTCTTT. Protein: CASSYNGKAFF.